Sequencing of this T cell receptor (beta chain) was carried out in a study of identical twins. The study, taken as a whole, reports: In monozygotic twins, models underestimated the sharing of out-of-frame TCR alpha.

Germline V gene data show CDR1 as SGHRS and CDR2 as YFSETQ. This CDR3 has 19 amino acids. The J segment lost 0 bases and the V segment lost 0 bases, leaving 9 bases of the junction unmatched. Comments on this clonotype: Antigen specificity is unknown.

Unique molecular identifiers were present on the cDNA, and a universal primer site came from template switching. TCRdb used MiXCR to reprocess the 5' RACE reads, holding one entry per CDR3 protein. The table shows about 920,000 distinct CDR3 sequences, with approximately 13% occurring only once. The same data also went into a second study, on yellow fever vaccine responses in identical twins.

The source material was PBMCs. The sequence was obtained from a young woman in good health. J is TRBJ2-2 and V is TRBV5-1; 9 bases agree with TRBD1. The CDR3 region has the DNA TGCGCCAGCAGCTTGGCCGGGACAGGGCCGTTTGCGAACACCGGGGAGCTGTTTTTT. Translation: CASSLAGTGPFANTGELFF.